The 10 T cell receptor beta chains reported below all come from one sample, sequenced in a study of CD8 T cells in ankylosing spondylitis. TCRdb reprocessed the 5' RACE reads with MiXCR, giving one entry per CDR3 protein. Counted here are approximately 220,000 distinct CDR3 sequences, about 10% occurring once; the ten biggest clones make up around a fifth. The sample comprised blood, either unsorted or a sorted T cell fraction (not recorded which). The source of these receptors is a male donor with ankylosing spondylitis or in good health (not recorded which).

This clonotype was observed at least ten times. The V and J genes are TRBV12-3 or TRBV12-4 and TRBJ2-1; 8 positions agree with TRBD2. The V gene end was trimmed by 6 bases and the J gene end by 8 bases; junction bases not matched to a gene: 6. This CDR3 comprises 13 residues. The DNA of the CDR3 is TGTGCCAGCAGCCGGACTAGCCCATATGAGCAGTTCTTC. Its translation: CASSRTSPYEQFF.

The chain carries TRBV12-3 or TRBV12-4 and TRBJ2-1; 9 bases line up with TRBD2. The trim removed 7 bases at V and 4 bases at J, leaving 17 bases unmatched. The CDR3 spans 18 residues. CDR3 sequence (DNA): TGTGCCAGCACCGCCCCGGGTTTTCTAGCGGGGAAATACAATGAGCAGTTCTTC. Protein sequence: CASTAPGFLAGKYNEQFF.

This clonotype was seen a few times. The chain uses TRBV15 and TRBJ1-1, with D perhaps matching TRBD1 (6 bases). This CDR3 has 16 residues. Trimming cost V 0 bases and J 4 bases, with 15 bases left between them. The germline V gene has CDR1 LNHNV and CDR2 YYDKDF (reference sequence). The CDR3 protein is CATSRDLPGAGTEAFF. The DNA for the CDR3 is TGTGCCACCAGCAGAGATTTACCGGGGGCAGGCACTGAAGCTTTCTTT.

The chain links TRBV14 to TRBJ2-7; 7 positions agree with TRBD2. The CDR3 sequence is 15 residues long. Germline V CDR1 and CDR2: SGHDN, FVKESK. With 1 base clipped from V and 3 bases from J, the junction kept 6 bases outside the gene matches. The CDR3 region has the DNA TGTGCCAGCAGCCAAGGGGGGGGGAGAATCTACGAGCAGTACTTC. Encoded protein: CASSQGGGRIYEQYF.

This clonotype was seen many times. The CDR3 protein is CSGTDSGANVLTF. In nucleotides, the CDR3 is TGCAGTGGGACAGACTCTGGGGCCAACGTCCTGACTTTC. The chain carries TRBV20-1 and TRBJ2-6; a weak D match, TRBD1 (6 bases). The CDR3 runs to 13 residues. CDR1 is DFQATT, CDR2 SNEGSKA, per germline (reference sequence). The ends were cut back, 7 bases at V and 0 bases at J, with 7 bases in the middle.

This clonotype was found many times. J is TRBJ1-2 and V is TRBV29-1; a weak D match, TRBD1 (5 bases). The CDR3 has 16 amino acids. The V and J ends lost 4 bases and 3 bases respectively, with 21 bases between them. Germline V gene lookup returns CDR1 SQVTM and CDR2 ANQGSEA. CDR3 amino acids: CSVVSDSRKKDYGYTF. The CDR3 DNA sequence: TGCAGCGTTGTCTCCGACAGCCGAAAAAAGGACTATGGCTACACCTTC.

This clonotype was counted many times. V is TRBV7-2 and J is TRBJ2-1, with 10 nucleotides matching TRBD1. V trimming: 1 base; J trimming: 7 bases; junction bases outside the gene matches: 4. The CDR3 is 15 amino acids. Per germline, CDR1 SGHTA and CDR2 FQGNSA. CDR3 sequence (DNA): TGTGCCAGCAGCTTAGGACAGGGGGCCCCGAATGAGCAGTTCTTC. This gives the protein CASSLGQGAPNEQFF.

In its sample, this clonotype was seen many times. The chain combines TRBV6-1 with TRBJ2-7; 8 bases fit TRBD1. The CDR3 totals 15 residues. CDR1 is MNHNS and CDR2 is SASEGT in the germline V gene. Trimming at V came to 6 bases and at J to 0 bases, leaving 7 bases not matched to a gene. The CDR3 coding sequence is TGTGCCAGCAGACCCCGGACAGGGAGCTCCTACGAGCAGTACTTC. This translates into CASRPRTGSSYEQYF.

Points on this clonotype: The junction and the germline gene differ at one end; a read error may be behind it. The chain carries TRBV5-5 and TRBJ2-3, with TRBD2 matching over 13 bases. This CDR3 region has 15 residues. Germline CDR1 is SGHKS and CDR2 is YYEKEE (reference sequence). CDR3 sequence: CASSRTSGGADTPYF. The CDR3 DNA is TGTGCCAGCAGCCGCACTAGCGGGGGGGCAGATACGCCGTATTTT.

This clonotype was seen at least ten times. DNA for the CDR3: TGTGCCAGCAGCCAAGACCGGGGTTATAGGAATGAGCAGTTCTTC. As protein: CASSQDRGYRNEQFF. The genes are TRBV4-2 and TRBJ2-1; D is perhaps TRBD2 (5 bases). The CDR3 is 15 residues long. With 0 bases removed from V and 7 bases from J, the gap between germline ends came to 13 bases. Germline CDR1 and CDR2: LGHNA and YNFKEQ.